The 31 T cell receptor beta chains in this list originate from one sample, sequenced in a study of T cells in Graves' hyperthyroidism and ophthalmopathy (dated by TCRdb to about 2019). The library was obtained by multiplex PCR. Sequencing was carried out with an Illumina HiSeq 2000. TCR beta CDR3 regions were amplified from RNA transcripts. The first round of RT-PCR for the TCR CDR3 was performed with the HTBI primer set and the Qiagen OneStep RT-PCR kit. TCRdb redid the processing of the public reads, applying fastp at Q25 and MiXCR, and retained in-frame beta chains. Here each entry gathers all rows of one CDR3 protein and keeps the most common genes and DNA. The sample includes hundreds of thousands of distinct CDR3 sequences, with approximately 15% observed a single time. Jointly, the top ten make up roughly an eighth of the sample. The sample was blood. All receptors come from a woman between 50 and 59 years old with Graves' ophthalmopathy.

The V gene is TRBV4-3, the J gene TRBJ2-5; D uncertain. The CDR3 contains 14 residues. Germline loops: CDR1 LGHNA, CDR2 YSLEER. V was trimmed by 3 bases and J by 0 bases, leaving 8 bases between them. CDR3 in DNA: TGCGCCAGCAGCCAGGCCAAATACCAAGAGACCCAGTACTTC. Amino acid sequence: CASSQAKYQETQYF.

This clonotype appeared a few times. This sequence joins TRBV2 and TRBJ1-3, with D maybe TRBD1 (5 bases). Per the germline V gene, CDR1 is SNHLY and CDR2 is FYNNEI. V lost 1 base to trimming and J lost 0 bases, with 10 bases between them. This CDR3 comprises 16 residues. Here the CDR3 reads CASSEEPGRSGNTIYF. CDR3 coding DNA: TGTGCCAGCAGTGAAGAGCCAGGGCGCTCTGGAAACACCATATATTTT.

On this clonotype: At one end, the junction sequence differs from germline, possibly due to a read error. The chain recombines TRBV6-1 with TRBJ2-2; 13 bases are a match to TRBD2. Germline V gives CDR1 MNHNS, CDR2 SASEGT. The CDR3 spans 16 residues. The CDR3 protein is CASSEGLAGLTGEPFF. CDR3 nucleotides: TGTGCCAGCAGTGAGGGACTAGCGGGACTCACCGGGGAGCCGTTTTTT.

This clonotype has ten or more counts. The chain uses TRBV5-1 and TRBJ2-2; D unclear. Trimming shortened V by 7 bases and J by 7 bases, and 8 bases separated the two germline ends. The CDR3 is 11 residues long. The germline V gene has CDR1 SGHRS and CDR2 YFSETQ. The chain's CDR3 is CASETGGELFF. CDR3 nucleotide sequence: TGCGCCAGCGAGACGGGCGGGGAGCTGTTTTTT.

This clonotype was seen more than once but under ten times. V usage is TRBV6-2 or TRBV6-3 and J usage is TRBJ2-2; 8 bases match TRBD2. The CDR3 is 15 residues long. The V and J ends lost 6 bases and 5 bases, in that order; junction bases with no gene match: 8. Germline V CDR1 and CDR2: MNHEY, SVGEGT. CDR3 protein: CASSLTSVRTGELFF. CDR3 sequence (DNA): TGTGCCAGCAGCCTGACTAGCGTTCGGACCGGGGAGCTGTTTTTT.

This clonotype was counted only a few times. This chain connects TRBV11-2 to TRBJ2-5; 10 bases fit TRBD1. Trimming removed 1 base from V and 0 bases from J; junction bases left unmatched: 2. The V gene's germline CDR1 is SGHAT and CDR2 FQNNGV. This CDR3 region has 16 residues. DNA of the CDR3: TGTGCCAGCAGCTTAGGGGGACAGGGGTACCAAGAGACCCAGTACTTC. Translating it yields CASSLGGQGYQETQYF.

This clonotype was recorded at least ten times. This chain connects TRBV28 to TRBJ2-7, with D hard to call. Trimming took off 5 bases at V and 3 bases at J, with 14 bases between the two ends. Germline CDR1 and CDR2: MDHEN and SYDVKM. The CDR3 has 14 amino acids. CDR3 in amino acids: CASSVVHRNYEQYF. CDR3 sequence (DNA): TGTGCCAGCAGTGTAGTCCACAGAAACTACGAGCAGTACTTC.

This clonotype has a count of ten or more. V is TRBV5-1 and J is TRBJ2-1, with 7 nucleotides matching TRBD2. The CDR3 is 16 residues long. In germline, CDR1 is SGHRS, CDR2 YFSETQ. Germline trimming cut 0 bases from V and 6 bases from J; bases unmatched to any gene: 9. CDR3 sequence: CASSLELAGLTNEQFF. CDR3 in DNA: TGCGCCAGCAGCTTGGAATTGGCGGGACTAACCAATGAGCAGTTCTTC.

In this sample, this clonotype turned up many times. CDR3 nucleotides: TGTGCCAGCAGCCAGAGGACAAATGAAGCTTTCTTT. Amino acids: CASSQRTNEAFF. J is TRBJ1-1 and V is TRBV7-9; the D gene is possibly TRBD1 (5 bases). Trimming shortened V by 5 bases and J by 7 bases, and 11 bases separated the two germline ends. The CDR3 spans 12 residues. Germline-derived CDR1 and CDR2 are SEHNR and FQNEAQ (reference sequence).

V and J are TRBV6-2 or TRBV6-3 and TRBJ2-1; 9 positions match TRBD2. The CDR3 has 15 residues. The V segment lost 7 bases and the J segment 2 bases; nucleotides outside the gene matches: 6. The germline CDR1 and CDR2 sequences are MNHEY and SVGEGT. CDR3 sequence (DNA): TGTGCCAGCAAACGCGCTAGCGGGACCTACAATGAGCAGTTCTTC. It encodes CASKRASGTYNEQFF.

This clonotype was seen at least ten times. The V gene is TRBV20-1, the J gene TRBJ2-7, with TRBD2 matching 7 bases. Looked up from germline, CDR1 is DFQATT and CDR2 is SNEGSKA (reference sequence). Losses at the gene ends were 5 bases for V and 6 bases for J; bases not matched to a gene: 13. The CDR3 runs to 14 residues. This CDR3 is CSAVREDSFSEQYF. CDR3 coding DNA: TGCAGTGCTGTCCGGGAGGATTCTTTTAGCGAGCAGTACTTC.

This clonotype was found once. V is TRBV28 and J is TRBJ1-2, with TRBD1 matching over 10 bases. Unmatched junction bases numbered 4, after V lost 5 bases and J lost 4 bases. Germline CDR1 MDHEN, CDR2 SYDVKM. CDR3 length: 14 residues. The CDR3 region is CASSMDRGAYGYTF. CDR3 DNA sequence: TGTGCCAGCAGTATGGACAGGGGGGCCTATGGCTACACCTTC.

This clonotype was seen at least ten times. The chain joins TRBV5-1 to TRBJ2-5; TRBD1 might be the D (6 bases). The CDR3 is 14 residues long. CDR1 is SGHRS and CDR2 is YFSETQ in the germline V gene. V lost 5 bases and J 5 bases, leaving 16 bases between the germline ends. CDR3 DNA: TGCGCCAGCAGGCGACAGGCTACTGCGGAGACCCAGTACTTC. Protein product: CASRRQATAETQYF.

CDR3 amino acids: CNVALRKRINEQFF. The DNA for the CDR3 is TGCAACGTAGCACTAAGGAAGCGAATAAATGAGCAGTTCTTC. This sequence joins TRBV29-1 and TRBJ2-1; D not resolved. The CDR3 runs to 14 residues. CDR1 and CDR2 (germline): SQVTM, ANQGSEA.

In its sample, this clonotype was seen many times. The chain has TRBV27 and TRBJ2-7, with no clear D. Germline assignment: CDR1 MNHEY and CDR2 SMNVEV (reference sequence). The CDR3 is 14 amino acids. Trimming removed 0 bases at V and 1 base at J, with 7 bases between. CDR3 bases: TGTGCCAGCAGTTTATCTGTGGGATCCTACGAGCAGTACTTC. Protein product: CASSLSVGSYEQYF.

This clonotype was seen many times. The chain recombines TRBV5-1 with TRBJ2-5, with 7 bases that match TRBD1. CDR1 is SGHRS and CDR2 is YFSETQ in the germline V gene. Trimming cost V 0 bases and J 2 bases; bases outside gene matches: 7. The CDR3 has 16 amino acids. DNA of the CDR3: TGCGCCAGCAGCTTGGAGGGGACAGCGACTCAAGAGACCCAGTACTTC. Its protein is CASSLEGTATQETQYF.

The chain joins TRBV20-1 to TRBJ2-3; 8 nucleotides align to TRBD2. CDR1 is DFQATT, CDR2 SNEGSKA, per germline (reference sequence). Unmatched junction bases numbered 14, after V lost 0 bases and J lost 6 bases. This CDR3 contains 17 residues. The CDR3, as DNA: TGCAGTGCTAGAGACTTTTTAATAGCGGGATTGGTGGATACGCAGTATTTT. This translates into CSARDFLIAGLVDTQYF.

This clonotype has just a few counts. The J gene is TRBJ1-1, the V gene TRBV18; no firm D call. The CDR3 extends over 15 amino acids. Germline V CDR1 and CDR2: KGHSH, LQKENI. V was shortened by 1 base and J by 0 bases, with 9 bases between the two germline ends. The CDR3 coding sequence is TGTGCCAGCTCACCACGGGCTAATATGAACACTGAAGCTTTCTTT. Amino acid sequence: CASSPRANMNTEAFF.

The chain links TRBV27 to TRBJ1-5; D remains unclear. Trimming removed 5 bases at V and 11 bases at J, with 13 bases between. The germline CDR1 and CDR2 sequences are MNHEY and SMNVEV (reference sequence). This CDR3 has 12 residues. For the CDR3, the DNA is TGTGCCAGCAGTCCGAATGGGGAAGCCCAGCATTTT. It is translated as CASSPNGEAQHF.

This clonotype was counted at least ten times. This rearrangement joins TRBV2 to TRBJ1-2; weak D call: TRBD1 (5 bases). Trimming left V 8 bases short and J 5 bases short, with 15 bases between. This CDR3 comprises 13 residues. The germline CDR1 and CDR2 sequences are SNHLY and FYNNEI. CDR3 sequence: CASGVGVGYGYTF. The CDR3 DNA reads TGTGCCAGCGGGGTGGGGGTAGGTTATGGCTACACCTTC.

The table lists this clonotype with many counts. V gene TRBV11-2 combines with J gene TRBJ2-1, with D hard to call. Germline lookup yields CDR1 SGHAT and CDR2 FQNNGV. V was clipped by 0 bases and J by 6 bases, with 15 bases between them. The CDR3 loop spans 16 amino acids. CDR3 residues: CASSLETLGSGNEQFF. The CDR3 DNA is TGTGCCAGCAGCTTAGAGACCCTAGGCTCGGGCAATGAGCAGTTCTTC.

This clonotype was counted between two and nine times. The chain has TRBV6-2 or TRBV6-3 and TRBJ1-4; D ambiguous. V was cut by 0 bases and J by 4 bases, with 12 bases left in between. CDR1 is MNHEY, CDR2 SVGEGT, per germline. This CDR3 spans 16 amino acids. In DNA, the CDR3 is TGTGCCAGCAGTTACTCCATGAGGCAGGATAATGAAAAACTGTTTTTT. It specifies CASSYSMRQDNEKLFF.

This clonotype was recorded many times. One junction end does not reproduce the germline sequence, and a read error may be involved. The V gene is TRBV7-7, the J gene TRBJ2-1, with D perhaps given as TRBD1 or TRBD2 (5 bases each). The germline CDR1 and CDR2 sequences are SSHAT and FNYEAQ (reference sequence). This CDR3 has 17 amino acids. The CDR3 bases are TGTGCTAGCAGCTTTTACCAGGGTCGGAGGTCCTACAATGAGCAGTTCTTC. Residues: CASSFYQGRRSYNEQFF.

This clonotype was recorded many times. V is TRBV20-1 and J is TRBJ2-1; 9 bases match TRBD1. The J segment lost 5 bases and the V segment lost 3 bases, leaving 8 bases of the junction unmatched. The germline V gene encodes CDR1 DFQATT and CDR2 SNEGSKA (reference sequence). This CDR3 has 15 amino acids. The CDR3 nucleotides read TGCAGTGCTAGCCCGGGACAGGGTGGGGACAATGAGCAGTTCTTC. It translates to CSASPGQGGDNEQFF.

This clonotype was found many times. The chain recombines TRBV7-2 with TRBJ2-5; possibly TRBD1 for D (6 bases). Between the trimmed V and J ends, which lost 1 base and 1 base, there was a span of 10 bases. Germline CDR1 reads SGHTA; CDR2 reads FQGNSA. The CDR3 length is 15 residues. The CDR3 DNA reads TGTGCCAGCAGCTTAGGTCAAGGGGGCCAAGAGACCCAGTACTTC. Translated, it gives CASSLGQGGQETQYF.

This clonotype appeared many times. The chain links TRBV12-3 or TRBV12-4 to TRBJ1-1; D gene unclear. The V gene lost 3 bases and the J gene lost 1 base, with 9 bases spanning the gap. The CDR3 length is 14 residues. In nucleotides, the CDR3 is TGTGCCAGCAGTTTTTCCTTTAGGAACACTGAAGCTTTCTTT. Protein sequence: CASSFSFRNTEAFF.

J is TRBJ2-7 and V is TRBV5-1; 7 bases line up with TRBD1. Unmatched junction bases numbered 6, after V lost 0 bases and J lost 3 bases. This CDR3 is 15 amino acids long. From germline, CDR1 is SGHRS and CDR2 YFSETQ. The DNA for the CDR3 is TGCGCCAGCAGCTTGGGGGGGACAGATCACTACGAGCAGTACTTC. It codes for CASSLGGTDHYEQYF.

The sample holds a few counts of this clonotype. The chain couples TRBV20-1 to TRBJ1-5; 7 bases agree with TRBD1. CDR3 length: 13 residues. J gave up 6 bases and V 1 base, and 3 bases lay outside the gene matches. Germline assignment: CDR1 DFQATT and CDR2 SNEGSKA (reference sequence). CDR3 in amino acids: CSARGDRSQPQHF. CDR3 DNA: TGCAGTGCTAGAGGGGACAGAAGTCAGCCCCAGCATTTT.

On this clonotype itself: Given a much more abundant clone one base away, this may be a read error. This chain connects TRBV12-3 or TRBV12-4 to TRBJ2-2, with 7 bases matching TRBD2. V dropped 10 bases and J dropped 3; count of bases not matched to a gene: 20. CDR3 length equals 18 residues. CDR3 in DNA: TGTGCCACCGTTCGAGGGGCGGAGTGGGAGGGGTACACCGGGGAGCTGTTTTTT. Translated, it gives CATVRGAEWEGYTGELFF.

This clonotype was seen ten or more times. J is TRBJ1-2 and V is TRBV9; TRBD1 matches 7 bases. CDR1 is SGDLS and CDR2 is YYNGEE in the germline V gene. The J segment lost 3 bases and the V segment lost 0 bases, leaving 8 bases of the junction unmatched. The CDR3 length is 16 residues. In DNA, the CDR3 is TGTGCCAGCAGCGTAGCTGGGGGCCAGGGGGACTATGGCTACACCTTC. It codes for CASSVAGGQGDYGYTF.

In this sample, this clonotype turned up many times. This chain uses TRBV20-1 with TRBJ2-1, with a possible D match to TRBD1 (6 bases). With 7 bases removed from V and 2 bases from J, the gap between germline ends came to 12 bases. CDR3 length: 13 amino acids. Germline V gene data show CDR1 as DFQATT and CDR2 as SNEGSKA (reference sequence). CDR3 in DNA: TGCAGTGGGATACAGGGTCCCTACAATGAGCAGTTCTTC. It codes for CSGIQGPYNEQFF.